This paragraph reports one T cell receptor beta chain. The clone's antigen remains unknown. No base quality information exists; no much larger clone differs at one position. The record originates from a study of shared clonotypes between healthy human individuals (dated by TCRdb to 2019 to 2021). Study-level background: A few men and a couple of women, aged 18 to 49 years, made up the cohort. Each donor's leukapheresis produced roughly between roughly 0.85 and 10 billion PBMCs. Libraries were prepared and TCR repertoires were sequenced by different laboratories using diverse techniques, in order to increase sequencing depth and limit assay-specific biases. The study deeply sequenced blood TCR repertoires of about 5 healthy adults to estimate repertoire size and the extent of clonotype sharing between individuals.

TCR CDR3 regions were amplified from genomic DNA by multiplex PCR using the deep immunoSEQ assay. Genomic DNA extracted from each cell subset was distributed evenly over all wells of several immunoSEQ 96-well plates, and each plate served as one replicate. Each replicate PCR for unsorted PBMC received about 310 ng genomic DNA, equal to 30,000 or so T cell genomes. Ten immunoSEQ deep assay plates were used to sequence the unsorted PBMC genomic DNA. Purified libraries were measured with a Qubit 3.0 fluorometer, size-checked on a Bioanalyzer 2100, and measured again with the KAPA Library Quantification kit. A separate single-read 150-cycle Illumina NextSeq 550 flow cell was used to sequence each immunoSEQ 96-well plate. Under the source paper's analysis protocol: The immunoSEQ output contained only junctional sequences without quality scores, so filtering could not match that applied to full-length reads. Sequences were annotated with PyIR, a Python wrapper for IgBLAST v1.9, using IMGT germline references to assign V/J genes and CDR3. Reads were removed for weak V/J assignments (E-value above 1e-6), missing CDR3, stop codons, out-of-frame junctions, or ambiguous translated residues. V3J clonotypes were defined as sequences sharing the same inferred V gene, J gene, and CDR3 amino acid sequence. The percentage overlap between two repertoires was calculated by dividing the number of shared unique clonotypes by the size of the smaller repertoire. Richness of each repertoire was evaluated using RTK rarefaction, the Chao1 estimator, and Recon v2.1 estimates of unobserved clonotypes. Here the immuneACCESS table is served through TCRdb, limited to in-frame sequences with V and J called. Missing clones are a known gap in these copies; in checked studies unresolved V genes cover under half, and the rest lacks a known reason. V and J calls and clone size are those listed in that table; D and trimming were worked out from the DNA. In this sample the table shows about 490,000 clones, approximately 80% of which occur a single time. Over 10% of the sample is in the top ten clones.

Inclusive of the bounding cysteine and phenylalanine, the CDR3 is 13 residues long. The read is trimmed to its CDR3 DNA, 39 bases read in frame from base 1. V is clipped by 2 bases and J by 10 bases, and the sequence between their germline boundaries is 15 bases long. According to the germline V gene, CDR1 reads SGHDT and CDR2 reads YYEEEE. Donors were healthy HIV-negative adults with no recently reported acute infections or vaccinations. Every donor was a Caucasian adult residing in Nashville, Tennessee, USA. For unsorted samples, 75 million to 100 million PBMCs were counted and genomic DNA was extracted with the QIAamp DNA Blood Mini kit. Blood was collected by leukapheresis, and PBMCs were isolated by Ficoll-Histopaque density gradient centrifugation and then cryopreserved in liquid nitrogen vapor phase. Overall results and qualifications from the work: Based on pairwise subsampling, the degree of clonotype sharing among donors was expected to be affected by sequencing depth. Because the study included only a small number of donors, the genetic and exposure-history diversity represented was limited. Only blood was sampled, and tissue TCR repertoires likely differ from those in blood.

Sequencing used PBMCs. The sequence was collected from a woman between 35 and 50 years old in good health. Some clones in this sample may be carry-over from other donors' samples. The V and J genes are TRBV5-6 and TRBJ1-1, and TRBD1 may be the D gene, going by 6 matching bases. CDR3 reads: CASSLGLGGGAFF. The DNA reads TGTGCCAGCAGCTTAGGCCTCGGGGGCGGAGCTTTCTTT.